This T cell receptor (beta chain) was captured by sequencing in a study of shared clonotypes between healthy human individuals. Germline-derived CDR1 and CDR2 are SNHLY and FYNNEI. The CDR3 runs to 14 residues. The repertoire was sequenced with immunoSEQ multiplex PCR; TCRdb's copy has only in-frame clones and lacks some. Of 2,500,000 or so clones listed, approximately 94% are singletons. The sequence was obtained from a man aged 18 to 35 in good health. Some clones in this sample may be carry-over from other donors' samples. The V call is TRBV2, the J call TRBJ2-5; 7 bases are a match to TRBD2. The J call may be in error: the DNA end matches TRBJ2-7 better. Material: naive CD4+ T cells from PBMCs. Regarding subset: CD45RA+ positively selected. The CDR3 sequence: CASSREGSGYEQYF. CDR3 coding DNA: TGTGCCAGCAGTAGGGAGGGTAGCGGCTACGAGCAGTACTTC.